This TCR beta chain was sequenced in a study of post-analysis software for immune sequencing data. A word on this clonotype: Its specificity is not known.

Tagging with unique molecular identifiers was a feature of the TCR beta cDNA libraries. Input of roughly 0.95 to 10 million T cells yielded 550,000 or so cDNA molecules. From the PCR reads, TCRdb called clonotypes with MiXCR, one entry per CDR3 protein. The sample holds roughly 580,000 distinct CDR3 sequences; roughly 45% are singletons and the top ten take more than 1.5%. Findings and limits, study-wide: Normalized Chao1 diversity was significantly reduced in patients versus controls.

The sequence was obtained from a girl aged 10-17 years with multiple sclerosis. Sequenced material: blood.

Here the CDR3 reads CAWEGSGTYEQYF. The CDR3 DNA reads as TGTGCCTGGGAGGGGTCAGGGACCTACGAGCAGTACTTC. The V and J genes are TRBV30 and TRBJ2-7; perhaps D is TRBD1 or TRBD2 (5 bases each). CDR1 and CDR2 from the germline V gene are GTSNPN and SVGIG (reference sequence). The CDR3 loop spans 13 amino acids. V gave up 5 bases and J gave up 2 bases, with 13 bases separating them. Complete variable domain (other parts from reference TRBV30 and TRBJ2-7): SQTIHQWPATLVQPVGSPLSLECTVEGTSNPNLYWYRQAAGRGLQLLFYSVGIGQISSEVPQNLSASRPQDRQFILSSKKLLLSDSGFYLCAWEGSGTYEQYFGPGTRLTVT.